Detailed here is one T cell receptor beta chain. As yet, its antigen is unknown. These data originate in a study of post-analysis software for immune sequencing data. Study at large: Courses of disease covered relapsing-remitting, secondary progressive and progressive-relapsing multiple sclerosis.

Unique molecular identifiers were built into the TCR beta cDNA libraries. TCRdb ran MiXCR on the PCR reads and lists one entry per CDR3 protein. The sample holds 170,000 or so distinct CDR3 sequences, approximately 30% seen once. The V end was cut by 6 bases, the J end by 3 bases, with 17 bases between. The CDR3 consists of 15 residues. Per the germline V gene, CDR1 is WSHSY and CDR2 is SAAADI. Study results and caveats: When patients were compared with controls, about five TRBV segments were more frequent, TRBV5-6, TRBV5-1 and TRBV20-1 among them. By F measure, strong co-clustering occurred among samples prepared in the same batch.

This TCR came from a girl aged 10 to 17 with multiple sclerosis. The material sequenced was blood. The chain is built from TRBV10-2 and TRBJ1-1, with a possible D match to TRBD1 (6 bases). In DNA, the CDR3 is TGCGCCAGCAGGGTTCCGGGGGCTCATGACACTGAAGCTTTCTTT. Its translation: CASRVPGAHDTEAFF.